Listed below are T cell receptor beta chains from one sample, sequenced in a study of T cells in Graves' hyperthyroidism and ophthalmopathy. A single record per CDR3 protein comes from TCRdb applying MiXCR to the multiplex PCR reads. Here the sample spans around 440,000 distinct CDR3 sequences, about 15% being singletons. The sequencing sample was made of blood. The origin of the receptors is a woman in her late teens or twenties with Graves' hyperthyroidism. CDR3s include the opening cysteine and the closing phenylalanine or tryptophan. Each record gives: D gene, clone size, V gene, J gene, CDR3 protein, CDR3 DNA. The D gene is left open where the match is weak. Where a row states a size, it is once, few, many or the class of an expanded clone; other rows omit it.

TRBD1	few	TRBV7-3	TRBJ2-2	CASSASRGTGELFF	TGTGCCAGCAGCGCCTCCAGGGGGACCGGGGAGCTGTTTTTT
TRBD1	few	TRBV5-1	TRBJ2-2	CASSPDRDPLGTGELFF	TGCGCCAGCAGCCCGGACAGGGATCCCCTAGGGACCGGGGAGCTGTTTTTT
-	-	TRBV7-9	TRBJ1-5	CASSELNSNRPQHF	TGTGCCAGCAGCGAGTTGAATAGCAATCGGCCCCAGCATTTT
-	few	TRBV6-2/TRBV6-3	TRBJ1-1	CASGGVVIDRNTEAFF	TGTGCCAGCGGGGGAGTAGTCATAGACAGGAACACTGAAGCTTTCTTT
-	few	TRBV5-6	TRBJ2-1	CASSFRQNNEQFF	TGTGCCAGCAGCTTTCGGCAGAACAATGAGCAGTTCTTC
-	many	TRBV12-3/TRBV12-4	TRBJ1-3	CASSHGGSSGNTIYF	TGTGCCAGCAGCCATGGGGGGAGCTCTGGAAACACCATATATTTT
-	few	TRBV20-1	TRBJ1-3	CSARGLGEGNTIYF	TGCAGTGCTAGAGGCCTAGGGGAAGGAAACACCATATATTTT
TRBD1	few	TRBV29-1	TRBJ2-7	CSVESVGTGGLEQYF	TGCAGCGTTGAGAGTGTAGGGACAGGGGGCCTGGAGCAGTACTTC
-	-	TRBV5-1	TRBJ2-1	CASSSDGTYNEQFF	TGCGCCAGCAGCTCTGACGGTACCTACAATGAGCAGTTCTTC
-	many	TRBV9	TRBJ1-1	CASSVQGNTEAFF	TGTGCCAGCAGCGTCCAGGGGAACACTGAAGCTTTCTTT
TRBD1	many	TRBV18	TRBJ2-3	CASSRTGPDTQYF	TGTGCCAGCTCGCGGACAGGGCCAGATACGCAGTATTTT
-	-	TRBV20-1	TRBJ2-2	CSARPLSRLNTGELFF	TGCAGTGCTAGACCACTGAGCCGTTTGAACACCGGGGAGCTGTTTTTT
-	many	TRBV7-8	TRBJ1-3	CASSLGGDGLSGNTIYF	TGTGCCAGCAGCTTAGGTGGTGACGGACTCTCTGGAAACACCATATATTTT
-	-	TRBV5-4	TRBJ1-6	CASSEPQEPLHF	TGTGCCAGCAGCGAGCCCCAGGAACCCCTCCACTTT
-	many	TRBV5-6	TRBJ2-5	CASTLRQQETQYF	TGTGCCAGCACCCTACGGCAGCAAGAGACCCAGTACTTC
-	many	TRBV2	TRBJ2-2	CASSLTMDEGELFF	TGTGCCAGCAGTCTAACCATGGACGAAGGGGAGCTGTTTTTT
-	many	TRBV27	TRBJ2-3	CASSLSLSGTDTQYF	TGTGCCAGCAGTTTAAGCCTTAGCGGCACAGATACGCAGTATTTT
TRBD1	many	TRBV14	TRBJ2-2	CASSPRTGNHHTGELFF	TGTGCCAGCAGCCCCAGGACAGGGAATCATCACACCGGGGAGCTGTTTTTT
-	few	TRBV12-3/TRBV12-4	TRBJ2-1	CASSPTWLAVDNEQFF	TGTGCCAGCAGCCCTACGTGGCTAGCTGTCGACAATGAGCAGTTCTTC
TRBD1	many	TRBV5-8	TRBJ1-5	CASSPGQGMNQPQHF	TGTGCCAGCAGCCCGGGACAGGGAATGAATCAGCCCCAGCATTTT
-	-	TRBV4-1	TRBJ2-1	CASSQPGDEQFF	TGCGCCAGCAGCCAACCAGGGGATGAGCAGTTCTTC
-	many	TRBV20-1	TRBJ2-7	CSAIRDSAYEQYF	TGCAGTGCTATCCGGGACTCAGCCTACGAGCAGTACTTC
TRBD1	-	TRBV9	TRBJ2-7	CASSEGQGDSYEQYF	TGTGCCAGCAGCGAAGGACAGGGGGACTCCTACGAGCAGTACTTC
-	few	TRBV7-9	TRBJ2-1	CASSSSGYSYNEQFF	TGTGCCAGCAGCTCAAGCGGTTACTCCTACAATGAGCAGTTCTTC
-	-	TRBV15	TRBJ2-3	CATSRVWGETDTQYF	TGTGCCACCAGCAGAGTTTGGGGGGAGACAGATACGCAGTATTTT
-	many	TRBV7-8	TRBJ1-1	CASSLGPAGRSTEAFF	TGTGCCAGCAGCTTAGGTCCTGCGGGAAGAAGCACTGAAGCTTTCTTT
-	few	TRBV5-1	TRBJ2-2	CASSLGLHTGELFF	TGCGCCAGCAGCTTGGGACTACACACCGGGGAGCTGTTTTTT
-	few	TRBV20-1	TRBJ2-1	CSVTPDQIGDWRNEQFF	TGCAGTGTTACCCCCGACCAGATAGGGGATTGGCGCAATGAGCAGTTCTTC
-	many	TRBV24-1	TRBJ2-5	CATKRGETQYF	TGTGCCACCAAGCGCGGGGAGACCCAGTACTTC
TRBD2	many	TRBV20-1	TRBJ2-5	CSAPTSGEETQYF	TGCAGTGCCCCGACTAGCGGAGAAGAGACCCAGTACTTC
TRBD1	many	TRBV2	TRBJ1-2	CASSLQGPNYGYTF	TGTGCCAGCAGCCTACAGGGGCCTAACTATGGCTACACCTTC
-	-	TRBV20-1	TRBJ1-5	CSASDGGTHNQPQHF	TGCAGTGCTAGTGACGGGGGGACACATAATCAGCCCCAGCATTTT
TRBD2	-	TRBV5-1	TRBJ2-5	CASSLGGTSGGEETQYF	TGCGCCAGCAGCTTAGGAGGGACTAGCGGGGGTGAAGAGACCCAGTACTTC
TRBD2	many	TRBV7-8	TRBJ2-1	CASIPPGLAVYNEQFF	TGTGCCAGCATCCCTCCGGGACTAGCGGTGTACAATGAGCAGTTCTTC
-	many	TRBV6-2/TRBV6-3	TRBJ1-1	CASSYTGQGSEAFF	TGTGCCAGCAGTTACACCGGACAAGGCTCTGAAGCTTTCTTT
TRBD2	many	TRBV20-1	TRBJ2-1	CSARGLAGVNEQFF	TGCAGTGCTAGAGGTCTAGCGGGAGTTAATGAGCAGTTCTTC
TRBD1	many	TRBV7-2	TRBJ2-1	CASSLEGTVNNEQFF	TGTGCCAGCAGCTTAGAGGGGACAGTAAACAATGAGCAGTTCTTC
TRBD1	-	TRBV5-5	TRBJ2-6	CASSRGTGNTGANVPTF	TGTGCCAGCAGCCGCGGGACAGGGAACACTGGGGCCAACGTCCCGACTTTC
-	many	TRBV5-6	TRBJ1-1	CASSLLAPNTEAFF	TGTGCCAGCAGCTTGTTGGCGCCCAACACTGAAGCTTTCTTT
TRBD2	many	TRBV12-3/TRBV12-4	TRBJ2-1	CASSPTGTSGGEQFF	TGTGCCAGCAGTCCAACCGGGACTAGCGGGGGGGAGCAGTTCTTC
-	-	TRBV28	TRBJ2-3	CASSFFRESDTQYF	TGTGCCAGCAGTTTTTTCCGGGAGTCAGATACGCAGTATTTT
TRBD1	-	TRBV6-1	TRBJ2-5	CASSPGQLQETQYF	TGTGCCAGCAGTCCGGGACAGCTTCAAGAGACCCAGTACTTC
TRBD1	-	TRBV7-2	TRBJ2-7	CASSPIPTGKGEQYF	TGTGCCAGCAGCCCCATCCCGACAGGGAAGGGCGAGCAGTACTTC
-	many	TRBV12-3/TRBV12-4	TRBJ1-1	CASSPSGDTEAFF	TGTGCCAGCAGCCCCAGCGGGGACACTGAAGCTTTCTTT
-	once	TRBV4-1	TRBJ2-7	CASSQVAGTGEQYF	TGCGCCAGCAGCCAAGTGGCCGGGACTGGCGAGCAGTACTTC
-	few	TRBV28	TRBJ1-6	CASARRAKNSPLHF	TGTGCCAGCGCGAGACGGGCTAAAAATTCACCCCTCCACTTT
TRBD2	-	TRBV20-1	TRBJ2-5	CSSGGGAQQETQYF	TGCAGTAGCGGGGGGGGCGCGCAGCAAGAGACCCAGTACTTC
-	-	TRBV10-2	TRBJ2-5	CASSGSLETQYF	TGCGCCAGCAGTGGGTCATTAGAGACCCAGTACTTC